Shown below are 32 T cell receptor beta chains from a single sample sequenced in a study of blood T cell repertoires in COVID-19. Libraries were prepared by immunoSEQ multiplex PCR; TCRdb keeps only in-frame clonotypes and omits some of them. The sample consists of 200,000 to 250,000 clones, around 80% of them appearing once. Sequencing was carried out using peripheral blood. All receptors derive from a woman between 70 and 85 years old with acute or convalescent COVID-19.

The chain couples TRBV24-1 to TRBJ2-5; maybe TRBD1 (6 bases). V gave up 4 bases and J gave up 1 base, with 12 bases separating them. The CDR3 is made up of 15 amino acids. Looked up from germline, CDR1 is KGHDR and CDR2 is SFDVKD. CDR3 coding DNA: TGTGCCACCAGTGAATGGACAGAGGCCCAAGAGACCCAGTACTTC. This encodes CATSEWTEAQETQYF.

The chain uses TRBV7-2 and TRBJ1-1; TRBD1 is a possible D gene (5 bases). V shed 3 bases and J shed 2 bases, with 10 bases lying between them. CDR1 is SGHTA, CDR2 FQGNSA, per germline. CDR3 length: 14 amino acids. The CDR3 loop reads CASSFGQGNTEAFF. CDR3 in DNA: TGTGCCAGCAGCTTTGGGCAGGGTAACACTGAAGCTTTCTTT.

The rearrangement uses TRBV5-4 and TRBJ1-1; 9 positions agree with TRBD1. V lost 1 base, J lost 1 base, and 2 bases stayed unmatched. Germline-derived CDR1 and CDR2 are SGHNT and YYREEE (reference sequence). The CDR3 is 15 amino acids. In DNA, the CDR3 is TGTGCCAGCAGCTTGATGACAGGGGGGAACACTGAAGCTTTCTTT. Translated: CASSLMTGGNTEAFF.

The chain employs TRBV5-6 and TRBJ2-2, with TRBD1 matching over 8 bases. The CDR3 runs to 15 residues. Per germline, CDR1 SGHDT and CDR2 YYEEEE. V lost 7 bases to trimming and J lost 6 bases; unmatched junction nucleotides: 11. CDR3 DNA: TGTGCCAGCCGCCGGACAGGGAAAGGATCCGGGGAGCTGTTTTTT. Encoded protein: CASRRTGKGSGELFF.

The chain carries TRBV19 and TRBJ1-2, with TRBD1 as a possible D gene (6 bases). Germline loops: CDR1 LNHDA, CDR2 SQIVND (reference sequence). This CDR3 is 12 amino acids long. V was pared by 5 bases and J by 6 bases, with 10 bases between. In DNA, the CDR3 is TGTGCCAGTAGTCCACAGGGCCATGGCTACACCTTC. Its protein is CASSPQGHGYTF.

The rearrangement uses TRBV7-2 and TRBJ2-4, with 9 nucleotides matching TRBD2. CDR1 and CDR2 from the germline V gene are SGHTA and FQGNSA. CDR3 length equals 15 residues. The V and J ends lost 1 base and 15 bases, in that order; junction bases with no gene match: 13. The CDR3 DNA reads TGTGCCAGCAGCTTAGAGTCGGGAGCGGGGGGCCGGGTGTACTTC. Protein product: CASSLESGAGGRVYF.

V usage is TRBV6-5 and J usage is TRBJ1-5; D remains ambiguous. With 7 bases removed from V and 7 bases from J, the gap between germline ends came to 8 bases. In germline, CDR1 is MNHEY, CDR2 SVGAGI. The CDR3 runs to 11 residues. The CDR3 sequence is CASTNFQPQHF. In DNA form, the CDR3 reads TGTGCCAGCACCAATTTCCAGCCCCAGCATTTT.

In this sample, this clone turned up many times. The gene calls are TRBV27 and TRBJ2-3; TRBD2 matches at 12 bases. Germline V gene data show CDR1 as MNHEY and CDR2 as SMNVEV (reference sequence). The ends lost 2 bases at V and 7 bases at J; junction bases unmatched: 4. The CDR3 spans 15 residues. The chain's CDR3 is CASSLGLAGGNTQYF. CDR3 in DNA: TGTGCCAGCAGTTTAGGGCTAGCGGGGGGGAATACGCAGTATTTT.

The rearrangement uses TRBV6-4 and TRBJ1-1; possible D gene TRBD1, 5 bases. Per germline, CDR1 MRHNA and CDR2 SNTAGT. Trimming removed 6 bases at V and 10 bases at J, with 18 bases between. This CDR3 is built from 13 residues. This chain's CDR3 is CASRGSGGSPAFF. The DNA for the CDR3 is TGTGCCAGCAGGGGCAGTGGGGGGTCCCCAGCTTTCTTT.

V usage is TRBV18 and J usage is TRBJ2-7; D gene uncertain. The CDR3 runs to 13 residues. Germline V gives CDR1 KGHSH, CDR2 LQKENI. V was pared by 2 bases and J by 5 bases, with 10 bases between. The CDR3 sequence is CASSPSLSDEQYF. CDR3 sequence (DNA): TGTGCCAGCTCACCAAGTCTAAGCGACGAGCAGTACTTC.

V is TRBV7-3 and J is TRBJ2-3, with a weak D call TRBD2 (6 bases). The germline V and J ends were trimmed by 3 bases and 4 bases, with 11 bases remaining between them. This CDR3 region has 14 residues. Germline values: CDR1 SGHTA, CDR2 FQGTGA. As DNA, the CDR3 is TGTGCCAGCAGCTTGGAGGGGATCGCAGATACGCAGTATTTT. Translation: CASSLEGIADTQYF.

The rearrangement joins TRBV7-2 to TRBJ2-5; 12 nucleotides align to TRBD2. The CDR3 has 15 residues. Germline-derived CDR1 and CDR2 are SGHTA and FQGNSA. V gave up 4 bases and J gave up 5 bases; unmatched junction bases: 5. CDR3 amino acids: CASSSRTSGVETQYF. The CDR3 bases are TGTGCCAGCAGCTCCCGGACTAGCGGGGTGGAGACCCAGTACTTC.

This clone turned up a few times. This rearrangement joins TRBV5-1 to TRBJ1-2; 10 nucleotides line up with TRBD1. Germline CDR1 reads SGHRS; CDR2 reads YFSETQ. This CDR3 has 13 amino acids. V shed 2 bases, J shed 7 bases, and the junction held 2 bases outside the gene matches. CDR3 nucleotides: TGCGCCAGCAGCTTCGGACAGGGGGGTGGCTACACCTTC. Translation gives CASSFGQGGGYTF. Based on the CDR3 plus reference TRBV5-1 and TRBJ1-2, the full variable domain is KAGVTQTPRYLIKTRGQQVTLSCSPISGHRSVSWYQQTPGQGLQFLFEYFSETQRNKGNFPGRFSGRQFSNSRSEMNVSTLELGDSALYLCASSFGQGGGYTFGSGTRLTVV.

The chain joins TRBV7-2 to TRBJ1-5; D possibly corresponds to TRBD1 (5 bases). Germline CDR1 and CDR2: SGHTA and FQGNSA. The V end lost 0 bases, the J end lost 5 bases, and 11 bases lay between the germline ends. This CDR3 spans 15 amino acids. The CDR3, as DNA: TGTGCCAGCAGCTTAGCCGGCGGGGGATATCAGCCCCAGCATTTT. Translation: CASSLAGGGYQPQHF.

The chain is built from TRBV7-8 and TRBJ2-2; 10 nucleotides match TRBD2. V was pared by 5 bases and J by 8 bases, with 11 bases of the junction left unmatched. The CDR3 has 16 residues. The germline CDR1 and CDR2 sequences are SGHVS and FQNEAQ. CDR3 residues: CASSRGRASGGGELFF. The CDR3 nucleotides read TGTGCCAGCAGCCGAGGCAGGGCTAGCGGGGGTGGGGAGCTGTTTTTT.

This clone was recorded only once. The CDR3 region has the DNA TGCGCCAGCAGCCCAAGCTACAGGGGTTTAGGGACTGAAGCTTTCTTT. Translation gives CASSPSYRGLGTEAFF. The J gene is TRBJ1-1, the V gene TRBV4-1, with 7 bases identical to TRBD1. Germline CDR1 is MGHRA and CDR2 is YSYEKL. The CDR3 is 16 amino acids. The V segment lost 4 bases and the J segment 5 bases; nucleotides outside the gene matches: 13.

The chain recombines TRBV11-1 with TRBJ2-5; 7 bases are a match to TRBD1. The V gene's germline CDR1 is SGHAT and CDR2 FQDESV (reference sequence). The CDR3 contains 14 residues. V shed 5 bases and J 2 bases; nucleotides not matched to a gene: 5. CDR3 in amino acids: CASSQEQGQETQYF. The CDR3 DNA follows: TGTGCCAGCAGCCAAGAACAGGGGCAAGAGACCCAGTACTTC.

The chain is built from TRBV7-3 and TRBJ1-4, with 9 nucleotides matching TRBD1. Germline V gene sequence: CDR1 SGHTA, CDR2 FQGTGA. This CDR3 contains 15 residues. J lost 4 bases, V lost 5 bases, and 5 bases had no gene match. The DNA for the CDR3 is TGTGCCAGCAGCCCTACAGGGGGCATTAATGAAAAACTGTTTTTT. Protein sequence: CASSPTGGINEKLFF.

The rearrangement uses TRBV12-3 or TRBV12-4 and TRBJ2-3, with TRBD2 matching 7 bases. This CDR3 spans 12 amino acids. With 5 bases clipped from V and 10 bases from J, the junction kept 6 bases outside the gene matches. DNA of the CDR3: TGTGCCAGCAGTCTCGGGGGGTCTGCGCAGTATTTT. Translating gives CASSLGGSAQYF.

This clone has only a few counts. The chain combines TRBV20-1 with TRBJ2-3; 8 bases line up with TRBD2. V lost 3 bases to trimming and J lost 4 bases; unmatched junction nucleotides: 15. Germline values: CDR1 DFQATT, CDR2 SNEGSKA (reference sequence). The CDR3 runs to 17 residues. In DNA form, the CDR3 reads TGCAGTGCTAGTAGGGGGTCCGGGGGGGCCGGCTCAGATACGCAGTATTTT. The encoded protein is CSASRGSGGAGSDTQYF.

The CDR3 DNA sequence: TGTGCCAGTAGTATCCTCACGACAGGGGGCAATGAAAAACTGTTTTTT. It codes for CASSILTTGGNEKLFF. V gene TRBV19 combines with J gene TRBJ1-4; 10 positions agree with TRBD1. CDR1 LNHDA and CDR2 SQIVND come from the germline V gene (reference sequence). The V and J ends lost 3 bases and 5 bases, in that order; junction bases with no gene match: 6. This CDR3 comprises 16 residues.

CDR3 region: CASSYSVHSYEQYF. Here the CDR3 DNA reads TGTGCCAGCAGTTATAGCGTCCACTCCTACGAGCAGTACTTC. The chain combines TRBV6-6 with TRBJ2-7, with D perhaps TRBD2 (5 bases). Germline V gene sequence: CDR1 MNHNY, CDR2 SVGAGI (reference sequence). The CDR3 is 14 amino acids. V lost 3 bases and J 0 bases, leaving 9 bases between the germline ends.

This clone was detected only once. The chain employs TRBV2 and TRBJ1-3; 7 bases are a match to TRBD1. CDR1 is SNHLY, CDR2 FYNNEI, per germline. V trimming: 9 bases; J trimming: 13 bases; junction bases outside the gene matches: 9. The CDR3 covers 11 residues. This CDR3 is CASSLDRVIYF. DNA of the CDR3: TGTGCCAGTAGCCTCGACAGGGTTATATATTTT.

The chain carries TRBV29-1 and TRBJ1-2; TRBD1 matches 9 bases. The CDR3 has 13 amino acids. Trimming removed 3 bases from V and 7 bases from J; junction bases left unmatched: 6. Germline V lookup: CDR1 SQVTM, CDR2 ANQGSEA. The DNA for the CDR3 is TGCAGCGTTGACGTGGACAGGGGAGGTGGCTACACCTTC. Its translation is CSVDVDRGGGYTF.

The rearrangement uses TRBV6-5 and TRBJ1-6; D not certain. From germline, CDR1 is MNHEY and CDR2 SVGAGI. This CDR3 region has 15 residues. The V and J ends lost 8 bases and 5 bases respectively, with 16 bases between them. The CDR3 sequence: CASALGGQHNSPLHF. In DNA, the CDR3 is TGTGCCAGCGCCCTTGGCGGGCAGCATAATTCACCCCTCCACTTT.

The genes are TRBV28 and TRBJ1-2; 9 positions agree with TRBD1. Per the germline V gene, CDR1 is MDHEN and CDR2 is SYDVKM. The CDR3 totals 15 residues. Trimming removed 5 bases from V and 4 bases from J; junction bases left unmatched: 8. CDR3 residues: CASSTGGLLVYGYTF. The CDR3 region has the DNA TGTGCCAGCAGTACAGGGGGCCTATTAGTCTATGGCTACACCTTC.

V is TRBV3-1 (or the pseudogene TRBV3-2) and J is TRBJ2-3; 8 bases line up with TRBD1. The ends lost 4 bases at V and 7 bases at J; junction bases unmatched: 13. CDR1 and CDR2 (germline): LGHDT, YNNKEL (reference sequence). The CDR3 is 16 residues long. The CDR3 sequence: CASSLTGGLSTNTQYF. CDR3 sequence (DNA): TGTGCCAGCAGCCTCACAGGGGGTCTAAGTACGAATACGCAGTATTTT.

The chain has TRBV6-5 and TRBJ2-7, with 9 bases identical to TRBD1. There are 13 residues in the CDR3. Germline V CDR1 and CDR2: MNHEY, SVGAGI. The trim removed 7 bases at V and 7 bases at J, leaving 8 bases unmatched. The CDR3 spells CASTRDREMEQYV. The CDR3 DNA sequence: TGTGCCAGCACCCGGGACAGGGAAATGGAGCAGTACGTC.

The V and J genes are TRBV15 and TRBJ1-5; 11 bases align to TRBD1. The germline gives CDR1 LNHNV, CDR2 YYDKDF (reference sequence). With V trimmed by 0 bases and J by 9 bases, 13 bases remained unmatched. This CDR3 comprises 18 residues. Here the CDR3 DNA reads TGTGCCACCAGCAGAGATACGTGGGGACAGGGGGTTTTAGCGCCCCAGCATTTT. It translates to CATSRDTWGQGVLAPQHF.

This chain uses TRBV20-1 with TRBJ1-5; a weak D match, TRBD1 (5 bases). Germline V lookup: CDR1 DFQATT, CDR2 SNEGSKA (reference sequence). The CDR3 runs 15 residues. The V and J ends lost 6 bases and 1 base respectively, with 16 bases between them. CDR3 sequence reads: CSASSGAVSNQPQHF. The CDR3 DNA sequence: TGCAGTGCGAGTAGCGGGGCTGTAAGCAATCAGCCCCAGCATTTT.

This clone was observed once. The V call is TRBV2, the J call TRBJ1-5, with TRBD1 as a possible D gene (6 bases). The ends were cut back, 4 bases at V and 0 bases at J, with 13 bases in the middle. From germline, CDR1 is SNHLY and CDR2 FYNNEI. The CDR3 loop spans 16 amino acids. CDR3 loop: CASSGGQTTSNQPQHF. CDR3 in DNA: TGTGCCAGCAGTGGAGGACAGACTACTAGCAATCAGCCCCAGCATTTT.

The genes are TRBV9 and TRBJ2-5; a weak D match, TRBD2 (5 bases). The V end lost 0 bases, the J end lost 2 bases, and 11 bases lay between the germline ends. The CDR3 runs to 15 residues. In germline, CDR1 is SGDLS, CDR2 YYNGEE. This CDR3 is CASSVGGLAQETQYF. As DNA, the CDR3 is TGTGCCAGCAGCGTAGGAGGGTTAGCACAAGAGACCCAGTACTTC.